This TCR beta chain derives from a study of cytomegalovirus exposure and HLA in healthy donors. Study-level background: Drawn from HLA-typed donors, 80 million to 100 million unique TCRs were held in an early data release.

Study-level results: Later work found most CMV-associated TCR beta chains apparently HLA-restricted. A few CMV-associated chains were confirmed in vitro to be specific for CMV antigens.

The PCR used 60 Vbeta and 13 Jbeta primers. Here immunoSEQ multiplex PCR was the method, and the copy in TCRdb shows in-frame clones only, minus some. The sample lists more than 200,000 clones; about 85% were seen once. Notes on this clone: The antigen is unknown.

Germline CDR1 and CDR2: SGHAT and FQNNGV. The CDR3 loop spans 15 amino acids. Between the trimmed V and J ends, which lost 4 bases and 3 bases, there was a span of 14 bases. The chain is built from TRBV11-2 and TRBJ2-3, with TRBD2 as a possible D gene (5 bases). The sequenced sample consisted of PBMCs. This receptor was taken from a human donor in good health. CDR3 sequence (DNA): TGTGCCAGCAGCTCAGGTCTAGCAGGAACAGATACGCAGTATTTT. Its protein is CASSSGLAGTDTQYF. The full variable domain, completed using reference TRBV11-2 and TRBJ2-3, is EAGVAQSPRYKIIEKRQSVAFWCNPISGHATLYWYQQILGQGPKLLIQFQNNGVVDDSQLPKDRFSAERLKGVDSTLKIQPAKLEDSAVYLCASSSGLAGTDTQYFGPGTRLTVL.